A selection of T cell receptor beta chains follows, all from one sample in a study of blood T cell repertoires in COVID-19. Libraries were prepared by immunoSEQ multiplex PCR; TCRdb keeps only in-frame clonotypes and omits some of them. The data contain just under 55,000 clones, 90% to 95% of them singletons. Source material: peripheral blood. Receptors were obtained from a man between 50 and 59 years old with acute or convalescent COVID-19. CDR3s leave out the opening cysteine and the closing phenylalanine or tryptophan. The order of the fields is J gene, V gene, CDR3 protein.

TRBJ2-7 | TRBV19 | ASSPDRGYEQY
TRBJ2-5 | TRBV10-3 | AISDSSGRAETQY
TRBJ2-3 | TRBV5-5 | ASSQGLVGTDTQY
TRBJ2-7 | TRBV11-2 | ASSLDGQGWGSLEQY
TRBJ1-1 | TRBV19 | ASSITENTEAF
TRBJ1-1 | TRBV12-3/TRBV12-4 | ASSMWAQAF
TRBJ2-1 | TRBV12-3/TRBV12-4 | ASSTVAGVQF
TRBJ2-5 | TRBV6-6 | ASTDRGRSQETQY
TRBJ1-2 | TRBV11-2 | ASSPNTGYNGYT
TRBJ2-1 | TRBV5-1 | ASSLVQGGNEQF
TRBJ1-5 | TRBV6-4 | ASSEGDNQPQH
TRBJ2-1 | TRBV4-1 | ASSQVGGSIWTEQF
TRBJ1-1 | TRBV19 | ASSRDRGALRAF
TRBJ1-3 | TRBV9 | ASSVEGGSGNTIY
TRBJ2-7 | TRBV24-1 | ATSDPGTSGYEQY
TRBJ1-2 | TRBV20-1 | SASQGGAIYGYT
TRBJ2-7 | TRBV5-6 | ASSFGTSGTYEQY
TRBJ2-1 | TRBV4-3 | ASSQDERGGGGEQF
TRBJ2-2 | TRBV7-8 | ASTVSAFTGELF
TRBJ2-5 | TRBV29-1 | SVHRGRETQY
TRBJ2-1 | TRBV6-5 | ASSYFGLGYNEQF
TRBJ2-2 | TRBV27 | ASSLSPGAGYTGELF
TRBJ2-7 | TRBV6-5 | ASSLGLGAYEQY
TRBJ2-7 | TRBV3-1/TRBV3-2 | ASSQAEGEQY
TRBJ1-1 | TRBV10-2 | ASSYELNTEAF
TRBJ2-7 | TRBV4-1 | ASSQDSPSGSFVEQY
TRBJ2-3 | TRBV2 | ASSEDDSQTSTDTQY
TRBJ2-7 | TRBV5-3 | ARTQGEQY
TRBJ1-1 | TRBV25-1 | ASRDQGAGTEAF
TRBJ2-1 | TRBV18 | ASSPRPIAPTYNEQF
TRBJ1-1 | TRBV19 | ASRGQGGAEAF
TRBJ2-3 | TRBV29-1 | SVDRGGDTQY
TRBJ2-7 | TRBV5-3 | ARSLGTGAYEQY
TRBJ2-7 | TRBV29-1 | SVVGGTGQTRQY
TRBJ2-7 | TRBV6-5 | ASRVGLAGEQY
TRBJ1-6 | TRBV27 | ASSSLTGTGPSPLH
TRBJ1-4 | TRBV6-1 | ASSEAGGAPRKLF
TRBJ2-5 | TRBV7-9 | ASSLGGTGEETQY
TRBJ2-1 | TRBV19 | ASSIDFGRGLSSYNEQF
TRBJ2-3 | TRBV11-3 | ASSYLSAPSTDTQY
TRBJ2-7 | TRBV7-2 | ASSGPWDRGSYEQY
TRBJ2-7 | TRBV6-2/TRBV6-3 | ASSYSRPRLVKVRYEQY
TRBJ1-2 | TRBV7-9 | ASSIDSYGYT
TRBJ2-7 | TRBV13 | ASSSKVREQY
TRBJ2-6 | TRBV5-1 | ASSLGRTGVGANVLT
TRBJ1-1 | TRBV6-6 | ASSSSSMNTEAF
TRBJ2-2 | TRBV5-4 | ASSVAQGQGGELF
TRBJ2-2 | TRBV5-1 | ASSSGLAGGSVTGELF
TRBJ2-1 | TRBV25-1 | ASHNDRNNEQF
TRBJ2-1 | TRBV29-1 | SVELRGGEQF
TRBJ2-1 | TRBV10-1 | ASSEAGRDEQF
TRBJ2-2 | TRBV6-6 | ASSSRGGGTGELF
TRBJ2-3 | TRBV9 | ASSVADTQY